This T cell receptor beta chain was sequenced in a study of sequential checkpoint blockade in melanoma. Across the study: After both sequences, patients received maintenance nivolumab.

As to treatment: randomized to nivolumab then ipilimumab (arm A) or the reverse (arm B). This clone is medium-sized. The protocol was immunoSEQ multiplex PCR, while the TCRdb copy is restricted to in-frame clones and leaves out a portion. This sample carries over 9,500 clones, less than 70% of them seen once, and the ten largest clones take about 25%. V was trimmed by 4 bases and J by 4 bases, leaving 8 bases between them. There are 12 residues in the CDR3. CDR1 and CDR2 (germline): SEHNR, FQNEAQ (reference sequence). The rearrangement joins TRBV7-9 to TRBJ2-7, with D maybe TRBD2 (6 bases). The sequence was obtained from a human donor with melanoma. The sequencing here drew on CD8+ T cells sorted from blood (inferred from file names), taken from a patient given nivolumab and ipilimumab in sequence. The CDR3, as DNA: TGTGCCAGCAGCTCGGGACTGTACGAGCAGTACTTC. Its protein product is CASSSGLYEQYF.